The rows below give T cell receptor beta chains drawn from one sample of a study of blood T cell repertoires in COVID-19. Libraries were prepared by immunoSEQ multiplex PCR; TCRdb keeps only in-frame clonotypes and omits some of them. Here the sample spans more than 200,000 clones, over 75% being singletons. The sample consisted of PBMCs or T cells enriched from blood (not recorded which). These receptors all come from a woman aged 25-40 years who had been exposed to COVID-19. The CDR3 runs from the conserved cysteine through the conserved F or W. The D gene is left open where the match is weak. Expanded clones are given a class, and other clones once, few, many or no size at all.

J,size,V,D,DNA,CDR3
TRBJ1-6,NA,TRBV4-1,NA,TGCGCCAGCAGCCAAGGGAGAACTTCGGGTAATTCACCCCTCCACTTT,CASSQGRTSGNSPLHF
TRBJ1-2,NA,TRBV4-1,NA,TGCGCCAGCAGCCAAGATGCAGGGCACTATGGCTACACCTTC,CASSQDAGHYGYTF
TRBJ1-4,once,TRBV12-5,TRBD1,TGTGCTAGTGGTTTGGCACAGTCCTACTTGACAGGGAGAGAAAAACTGTTTTTT,CASGLAQSYLTGREKLFF
TRBJ2-7,NA,TRBV7-9,NA,TGTGCCAGCAGCCCTCCCGGGACACCGCACTACGAGCAGTACTTC,CASSPPGTPHYEQYF
TRBJ1-4,NA,TRBV2,NA,TGTGCCAGCAGTGAAAGGGCTTGGACAGAGGGGGAAAAACTGTTTTTT,CASSERAWTEGEKLFF
TRBJ2-3,NA,TRBV6-5,NA,TGTGCCAGCAGCAGACTCGGGGATACGCAGTATTTT,CASSRLGDTQYF
TRBJ2-2,NA,TRBV7-6,TRBD1,TGTGCCAGCAGCTTATTGAGGACAGGGGCCCTTGCCGGGGAGCTGTTTTTT,CASSLLRTGALAGELFF
TRBJ1-4,NA,TRBV6-1,TRBD1,TGTGCCAGCAGTGACGGGACAGGGAATAGGGAAAAACTGTTTTTT,CASSDGTGNREKLFF
TRBJ2-6,NA,TRBV7-9,NA,TGTGCCAGCAGCTTACATCGGCAGGGGAGCTCTGGGGCCAACGTCCTGACTTTC,CASSLHRQGSSGANVLTF
TRBJ2-3,few,TRBV7-9,NA,TGTGCCAGCAGCGTATACATATGGGGGCAGATCACAGATACGCAGTATTTT,CASSVYIWGQITDTQYF
TRBJ1-1,once,TRBV5-6,NA,TGTGCCAGCAGCTTTTGGAGCGGCGCTGAAGCTTTCTTT,CASSFWSGAEAFF
TRBJ1-4,NA,TRBV5-1,NA,TGCGCCAGCAGCCTGGAGGGGGTTGGTGAAAAACTGTTTTTT,CASSLEGVGEKLFF
TRBJ2-7,NA,TRBV3-1/TRBV3-2,TRBD2,TGTGCCAGCAGCCCCGGAGGGAGCGGGGGTTACGAGCAGTACTTC,CASSPGGSGGYEQYF
TRBJ2-2,NA,TRBV6-1,TRBD2,TGTGCCAGCAGTGAAGGGGCGGGAGGGGTCCCCGGGGAGCTGTTTTTT,CASSEGAGGVPGELFF
TRBJ1-6,many,TRBV4-2,NA,TGTGCCAGCAGCCAAGAGGCAGGGGCGGGCTCACCCCTCCACTTT,CASSQEAGAGSPLHF
TRBJ1-6,NA,TRBV6-2/TRBV6-3,NA,TGTGCCAGCAGTTACTCGGTCCGGTTTAATTCACCCCTCCACTTT,CASSYSVRFNSPLHF
TRBJ2-1,NA,TRBV6-5,TRBD2,TGTGCCAGCAGCCCCGGACTAGTTTCATACAATGAGCAGTTCTTC,CASSPGLVSYNEQFF
TRBJ2-5,NA,TRBV4-1,TRBD2,TGCGCCAGCAGCCCCGGGACTAGCGGTGCGGGGACCCAGTACTTC,CASSPGTSGAGTQYF
TRBJ1-4,NA,TRBV6-5,NA,TGTGCCAGCAGTTTTACCCCGACAGCTGGTTTTGAAAAACTGTTTTTT,CASSFTPTAGFEKLFF
TRBJ2-1,NA,TRBV3-1/TRBV3-2,TRBD2,TGTGCCAGCAGCCCCTCCAGACTAGCGGGAGGGCCGAGAAGCTCCTACAATGAGCAGTTCTTC,CASSPSRLAGGPRSSYNEQFF
TRBJ1-4,NA,TRBV19,NA,TGTGCCAGTAGTCCCCGCGAGGGCGCAACTAATGAAAAACTGTTTTTT,CASSPREGATNEKLFF
TRBJ1-1,NA,TRBV11-2,NA,TGTGCCAGCAGCTTAGGGGCTAGAGGGCCCCCTCGCATGAACACTGAAGCTTTCTTT,CASSLGARGPPRMNTEAFF
TRBJ1-1,NA,TRBV20-1,NA,TGCAGTGCTAGAGACGTCACTGAAGCTTTCTTT,CSARDVTEAFF
TRBJ1-2,NA,TRBV7-9,NA,TGTGCCAGCAGCTTAGCGAATCAGGACAGCAACTATGGCTACACCTTC,CASSLANQDSNYGYTF
TRBJ2-3,NA,TRBV30,NA,TGTGCCTGGAGTCTACGAACGGGGAGCACAGATACGCAGTATTTT,CAWSLRTGSTDTQYF
TRBJ1-2,once,TRBV5-1,NA,TGCGCCAGCAGTTCGACAGCCCTCACACCTTATGGCTACACCTTC,CASSSTALTPYGYTF
TRBJ1-2,NA,TRBV18,TRBD1,TGTGCCAGCTCACCGACAGGGCGGTACTATGGCTACACCTTC,CASSPTGRYYGYTF
TRBJ1-1,NA,TRBV6-4,NA,TGTGCCAGCCGCCGGGAAATGAACACTGAAGCTTTCTTT,CASRREMNTEAFF
TRBJ2-7,few,TRBV27,TRBD1,TGTGCCAGCAGTTATGGGACAGGCTACGAGCAGTACTTC,CASSYGTGYEQYF
TRBJ2-3,NA,TRBV10-3,TRBD2,TGTGCCATCAGTGACCCCCGGACTAGCGGGAGGGCAGATACGCAGTATTTT,CAISDPRTSGRADTQYF
TRBJ1-1,NA,TRBV20-1,NA,TGCAGTGCTACCAGGGGTTACGAAGCTTTCTTT,CSATRGYEAFF
TRBJ2-2,NA,TRBV12-3/TRBV12-4,NA,TGTGCCAGCCAGGGATCGGCCGGGGAGCTGTTTTTT,CASQGSAGELFF
TRBJ1-2,NA,TRBV6-5,NA,TGTGCCAGCACCCGGAGGCGGCAGGCCTATGGCTACACCTTC,CASTRRRQAYGYTF
TRBJ2-3,NA,TRBV15,NA,TGTGCCACCAGCAGGGTGACCAGGAGCACAGATACGCAGTATTTT,CATSRVTRSTDTQYF
TRBJ1-2,NA,TRBV5-1,NA,TGCGCCAGCAGCTTGGGAGGGAGTATCTATGGCTACACCTTC,CASSLGGSIYGYTF
TRBJ1-2,NA,TRBV7-9,NA,TGTGCCAGCAGCTCGACAGCCACTAACTATGGCTACACCTTC,CASSSTATNYGYTF
TRBJ1-2,NA,TRBV2,TRBD1,TGTGCCAGCAGTGGAGACAGGGTGGGCTATGGCTACACCTTC,CASSGDRVGYGYTF
TRBJ2-7,NA,TRBV10-2,NA,TGCGCCAGCAGCCGTCAAGCTAACGAGCAGTACTTC,CASSRQANEQYF
TRBJ1-4,NA,TRBV30,TRBD1,TGTGCCTGGAGTTCGACAGGGAAGGAGGAAAAACTGTTTTTT,CAWSSTGKEEKLFF
TRBJ1-1,NA,TRBV30,NA,TGTGCCTGGACTCCCGGGTATAACACTGAAGCTTTCTTT,CAWTPGYNTEAFF
TRBJ1-1,NA,TRBV12-3/TRBV12-4,NA,TGTGCCAGCGGAGTATTGAACACTGAAGCTTTCTTT,CASGVLNTEAFF
TRBJ2-1,NA,TRBV3-1/TRBV3-2,TRBD2,TGTGCCAGCAGCCAACGGCGACTAGCGGGAGGGTACAATGAGCAGTTCTTC,CASSQRRLAGGYNEQFF
TRBJ1-3,NA,TRBV5-1,NA,TGCGCCAGCAGCTTGGACATTGGCACCATATATTTT,CASSLDIGTIYF
TRBJ2-7,NA,TRBV3-1/TRBV3-2,NA,TGTGCCAGCAGCCTTGACAGTTTTGGGGGCGACGAGCAGTACTTC,CASSLDSFGGDEQYF
TRBJ2-7,NA,TRBV27,NA,TGTGCCAGCAGTTACCGAGGAGAGCAGTACTTC,CASSYRGEQYF
TRBJ2-1,NA,TRBV11-2,TRBD1,TGTGCCAGCAGCTTGGTCCGGGACAGGGGATGGATCAGTGAGCAGTTCTTC,CASSLVRDRGWISEQFF
TRBJ2-7,NA,TRBV15,NA,TGTGCCACCAGCAGAGATCGTCTGTCCTACGAGCAGTACTTC,CATSRDRLSYEQYF
TRBJ2-5,NA,TRBV5-1,NA,TGCGCCAGCAGCTTGACTAGCCAAGAGACCCAGTACTTC,CASSLTSQETQYF
TRBJ1-1,NA,TRBV3-1/TRBV3-2,TRBD1,TGTGCCAGCAGCCATAACCGGGACAGAGACACTGAAGCTTTCTTT,CASSHNRDRDTEAFF
TRBJ1-1,NA,TRBV12-5,NA,TGTGCTAGTGGTTTGTCAGGATACACTGAAGCTTTCTTT,CASGLSGYTEAFF
TRBJ2-3,NA,TRBV5-1,TRBD2,TGCGCCAGCAGCCGACTAGCGGTTCCGGATACGCAGTATTTT,CASSRLAVPDTQYF
TRBJ1-2,NA,TRBV7-2,NA,TGTGCCAGCAGCAGAAGGCCGGGGTCGAGGCACTATGGCTACACCTTC,CASSRRPGSRHYGYTF